The sequence of this TCR beta chain was determined in a study of immune evolution from preneoplasia to lung adenocarcinoma. CDR1 is KGHSH and CDR2 is LQKENI in the germline V gene. There are 13 residues in the CDR3. The table lists this clone with a few counts. At one end, the junction sequence differs from germline, possibly due to a read error. Each case's diagnosis was confirmed by two pathologists on H&E. Some clones are missing from TCRdb's copy, which holds only in-frame ones; the method was immunoSEQ multiplex PCR. The data contain roughly 11,000 clones, 78% of them seen just once; the ten biggest clones take up around 3.9%.

This receptor was identified in a person between 60 and 79 years old with lung adenocarcinoma. The source material was FFPE minimally invasive lung adenocarcinoma tissue. This chain links TRBV18 with TRBJ2-7, with TRBD2 identical over 11 bases. The CDR3: CASSPIEASGRNF. Here the CDR3 DNA reads TGTGCCAGCTCACCAATCGAAGCTAGCGGGAGGAACTTC.